The rows below give T cell receptor beta chains drawn from one sample of a study of T cells in Graves' hyperthyroidism and ophthalmopathy. MiXCR, run by TCRdb on the multiplex PCR reads, gives a single entry per CDR3 protein. The sample lists 700,000 to 950,000 distinct CDR3 sequences; about a third were seen once. The specimen sequenced was blood. Receptor source: a woman aged 40 to 50 with Graves' hyperthyroidism. CDR3s include the opening cysteine and the closing phenylalanine or tryptophan. The D gene is left open where the match is weak. Size tells how often a clone was seen (once, few, many) or the class of an expanded clone, and some rows leave it out.

J,D,size,V,CDR3,DNA
TRBJ2-1,.,.,TRBV20-1,CSARDSRHEQFF,TGCAGTGCTAGAGATTCCCGCCATGAGCAGTTCTTC
TRBJ2-2,TRBD1,.,TRBV7-3,CASSRLGTANTGELFF,TGTGCCAGCAGCCGACTCGGGACAGCGAACACCGGGGAGCTGTTTTTT
TRBJ2-7,TRBD1,many,TRBV2,CASSSTAGQVSYEQYF,TGTGCCAGCAGTAGCACCGCGGGACAGGTGTCCTACGAGCAGTACTTC
TRBJ1-5,TRBD1,few,TRBV7-9,CASSCDRAGSNQPQHF,TGTGCCAGCAGCTGCGACAGGGCAGGTAGCAATCAGCCCCAGCATTTT
TRBJ2-2,TRBD1,.,TRBV6-5,CASSSQGAAGELFF,TGTGCCAGCAGTTCTCAGGGGGCGGCCGGGGAGCTGTTTTTT
TRBJ1-1,.,.,TRBV4-3,CASSQTGLVAFF,TGCGCCAGCAGCCAGACTGGGTTGGTCGCTTTCTTT
TRBJ1-5,.,few,TRBV30,CAWSVPGQPQHF,TGTGCCTGGAGTGTACCCGGTCAGCCCCAGCATTTT
TRBJ2-7,TRBD1,.,TRBV7-2,CASSFRDREGTYEQYF,TGTGCCAGCAGCTTTCGGGACAGGGAAGGGACCTACGAGCAGTACTTC
TRBJ1-2,.,.,TRBV4-2,CASSQVRLDKGYTF,TGTGCCAGCAGCCAAGTAAGGTTGGACAAAGGCTACACCTTC
TRBJ2-6,.,.,TRBV10-3,CAPFDGMGSGANVLTF,TGTGCCCCATTCGACGGGATGGGCTCTGGGGCCAACGTCCTGACTTTC
TRBJ2-7,.,many,TRBV12-3/TRBV12-4,CASSPLNEQYF,TGTGCCAGCAGTCCATTGAACGAGCAGTACTTC
TRBJ1-3,TRBD1,.,TRBV4-3,CASSLSGGRLGNTIYF,TGCGCCAGCAGCCTGTCAGGGGGGCGCCTCGGAAACACCATATATTTT
TRBJ1-5,TRBD1,.,TRBV6-2/TRBV6-3,CASSPKSQGGGQPQHF,TGTGCCAGCAGTCCTAAGAGCCAGGGGGGAGGGCAGCCCCAGCATTTT
TRBJ1-5,.,.,TRBV2,CATLSDSAGNQPQHF,TGTGCCACTCTCTCGGACAGTGCGGGCAATCAGCCCCAGCATTTT
TRBJ2-7,TRBD1,many,TRBV7-9,CASSSLTGMSYEQYF,TGTGCCAGCAGCTCCTTGACAGGGATGAGCTACGAGCAGTACTTC
TRBJ1-2,TRBD1,many,TRBV10-3,CAIIGQGNYGYTF,TGTGCCATCATCGGACAGGGGAACTATGGCTACACCTTC
TRBJ2-3,TRBD2,.,TRBV7-2,CASSLLAGGPGDTQYF,TGTGCCAGCAGCTTGTTAGCGGGGGGGCCGGGAGATACGCAGTATTTT
TRBJ2-2,TRBD2,many,TRBV29-1,CSVGRGNTGELFF,TGCAGCGTGGGGAGGGGGAACACCGGGGAGCTGTTTTTT
TRBJ2-7,.,few,TRBV6-5,CASSPSAEQYF,TGTGCCAGCAGCCCTTCAGCGGAGCAGTACTTC
TRBJ1-2,.,few,TRBV10-3,CASSYPTLRTNYGYTF,TGTGCCAGCAGTTACCCAACTCTCAGGACTAACTATGGCTACACCTTC
TRBJ1-6,.,many,TRBV10-3,CAISKTETNSPLHF,TGTGCCATCAGTAAGACAGAGACTAATTCACCCCTCCACTTT
TRBJ1-1,TRBD1,many,TRBV20-1,CSPMYDRAEAFF,TGCAGCCCCATGTATGACAGGGCTGAAGCTTTCTTT
TRBJ2-3,.,.,TRBV7-2,CASSLSGSPDTQYF,TGTGCCAGCAGCTTATCCGGGAGCCCAGATACGCAGTATTTT
TRBJ1-2,TRBD1,many,TRBV7-9,CASSAGTGEGYTF,TGTGCCAGCAGCGCCGGGACAGGGGAGGGCTACACCTTC
TRBJ2-7,.,many,TRBV12-3/TRBV12-4,CASSLNGYEQYF,TGCGCCAGCAGCTTGAACGGATACGAGCAGTACTTC
TRBJ2-7,TRBD2,once,TRBV19,CASSHVAGGLSYEQYF,TGTGCCAGCAGCCACGTAGCGGGGGGCCTGTCCTACGAGCAGTACTTC
TRBJ1-6,.,few,TRBV20-1,CSAMGLAGNSPLHF,TGCAGTGCTATGGGGCTAGCGGGGAATTCACCCCTCCACTTT
TRBJ1-1,.,.,TRBV19,CASSYIPRVFNTEAFF,TGTGCCAGTAGTTACATACCTCGGGTCTTTAACACTGAAGCTTTCTTT
TRBJ2-7,.,many,TRBV10-3,CAISATTGILYEQYF,TGTGCCATCAGCGCCACGACAGGTATTCTCTACGAGCAGTACTTC
TRBJ1-4,TRBD1,.,TRBV5-1,CASSLSARGQGEKLFF,TGCGCCAGCAGCTTGTCGGCCAGGGGGCAGGGTGAAAAACTGTTTTTT
TRBJ2-5,TRBD1,few,TRBV5-1,CASAPGTGVRETQYF,TGCGCCAGCGCCCCCGGGACAGGGGTGAGGGAGACCCAGTACTTC
TRBJ1-1,.,many,TRBV15,CATSRGRDTPIPTEAFF,TGTGCCACCAGCAGAGGCCGGGACACTCCTATCCCCACTGAAGCTTTCTTT
TRBJ2-6,.,many,TRBV7-2,CASSLDPGSGSGANVLTF,TGTGCCAGCAGCTTAGACCCGGGTTCTGGTTCTGGGGCCAACGTCCTGACTTTC
TRBJ2-7,.,few,TRBV12-3/TRBV12-4,CASSLKWGSVEQYF,TGTGCCAGCAGTTTAAAATGGGGTTCTGTCGAGCAGTACTTC
TRBJ1-4,.,many,TRBV7-2,CASSQEGQVDNEKLFF,TGTGCCAGCAGCCAGGAGGGACAAGTAGACAATGAAAAACTGTTTTTT
TRBJ1-6,TRBD1,.,TRBV7-2,CASSARGGQGARNSPLHF,TGTGCCAGCAGCGCAAGAGGGGGTCAGGGGGCGCGTAATTCACCCCTCCACTTT
TRBJ2-2,.,.,TRBV19,CASSIGRNTGELFF,TGTGCCAGTAGTATAGGGAGGAACACCGGGGAGCTGTTTTTT
TRBJ2-7,TRBD2,.,TRBV4-3,CASSQAASGRAYEQYF,TGCGCCAGCAGCCAAGCGGCTAGCGGGAGGGCCTACGAGCAGTACTTC
TRBJ2-5,.,many,TRBV7-9,CASSLGTGAVKTQYF,TGTGCCAGCAGCCTCGGGACGGGCGCGGTGAAGACCCAGTACTTC
TRBJ1-1,.,.,TRBV5-1,CASSQERSPDIRAFF,TGCGCCAGCAGCCAAGAGCGGAGCCCCGATATTCGGGCTTTCTTT
TRBJ2-5,TRBD2,.,TRBV20-1,CSADVLAGGGETQYF,TGCAGTGCCGACGTCCTAGCGGGGGGGGGAGAGACCCAGTACTTC
TRBJ2-2,.,few,TRBV5-1,CASTVKRGNTGELFF,TGCGCCAGCACCGTAAAGAGGGGGAACACCGGGGAGCTGTTTTTT
TRBJ2-6,.,.,TRBV6-5,CASSYGASGANVLTF,TGTGCCAGCAGTTACGGGGCGTCGGGGGCCAACGTCCTGACTTTC
TRBJ2-3,TRBD2,once,TRBV20-1,CSAGAGGPNTQYF,TGCAGTGCTGGAGCGGGAGGGCCAAATACGCAGTATTTT
TRBJ1-5,TRBD1,.,TRBV12-3/TRBV12-4,CASSTLDRGQGQPQHF,TGTGCCAGCAGTACCCTCGACAGGGGGCAAGGTCAGCCCCAGCATTTT
TRBJ2-5,.,once,TRBV3-1,CASSQSIEETQYF,TGTGCCAGCAGCCAGAGCATCGAGGAGACCCAGTACTTC
TRBJ1-3,.,few,TRBV19,CASMGSLSGNTIYF,TGTGCCAGTATGGGCAGCCTCTCTGGAAACACCATATATTTT
TRBJ2-7,.,few,TRBV5-4,CASSLMDGKYEQYF,TGTGCCAGCAGCTTGATGGATGGGAAATACGAGCAGTACTTC
TRBJ1-2,.,many,TRBV24-1,CAIEVPPSGYTF,TGTGCCATCGAGGTCCCGCCATCCGGCTACACCTTC
TRBJ1-4,.,few,TRBV28,CASSATGATNEKLFF,TGTGCCAGCAGTGCGACAGGAGCAACTAATGAAAAACTGTTTTTT
TRBJ1-1,.,.,TRBV29-1,CSVQAVNTEAFF,TGCAGCGTCCAAGCAGTGAACACTGAAGCTTTCTTT
TRBJ2-2,.,.,TRBV7-9,CVTQGNTGELFF,TGTGTTACACAGGGGAACACCGGGGAGCTGTTTTTT
TRBJ2-2,.,few,TRBV6-5,CASSYRGSNTGELFF,TGTGCCAGCAGTTACAGAGGCTCGAACACCGGGGAGCTGTTTTTT
TRBJ2-2,.,.,TRBV7-9,CASTQSRVGSQNTGELFF,TGTGCCAGCACCCAATCCCGAGTAGGCAGCCAAAACACCGGGGAGCTGTTTTTT
TRBJ1-1,TRBD1,.,TRBV6-1,CASSEAAGQAVRTEAFF,TGTGCCAGCAGTGAAGCGGCAGGACAGGCCGTAAGGACTGAAGCTTTCTTT